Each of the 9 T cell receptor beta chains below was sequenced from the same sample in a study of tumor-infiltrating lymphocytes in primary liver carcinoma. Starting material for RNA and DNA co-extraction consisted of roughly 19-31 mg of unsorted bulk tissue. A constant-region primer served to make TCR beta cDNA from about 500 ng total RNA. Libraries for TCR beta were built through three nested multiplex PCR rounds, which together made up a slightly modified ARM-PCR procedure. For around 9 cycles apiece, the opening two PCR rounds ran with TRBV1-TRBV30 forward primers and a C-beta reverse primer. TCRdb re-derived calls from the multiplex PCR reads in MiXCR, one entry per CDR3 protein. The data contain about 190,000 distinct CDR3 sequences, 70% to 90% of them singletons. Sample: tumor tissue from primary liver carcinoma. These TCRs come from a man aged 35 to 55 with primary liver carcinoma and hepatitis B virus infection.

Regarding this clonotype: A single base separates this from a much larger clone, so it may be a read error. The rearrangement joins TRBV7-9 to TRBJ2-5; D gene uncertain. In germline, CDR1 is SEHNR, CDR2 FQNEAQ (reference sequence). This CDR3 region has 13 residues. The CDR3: CASSLDFQKTQYF. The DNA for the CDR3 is TGTGCCAGCAGCTTAGACTTCCAAAAGACCCAGTACTTC.

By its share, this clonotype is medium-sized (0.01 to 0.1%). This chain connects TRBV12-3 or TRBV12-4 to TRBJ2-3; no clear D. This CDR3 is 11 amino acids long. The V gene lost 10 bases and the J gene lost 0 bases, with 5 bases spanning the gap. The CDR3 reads CAIRSTDTQYF. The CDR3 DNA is TGTGCCATTCGGAGCACAGATACGCAGTATTTT.

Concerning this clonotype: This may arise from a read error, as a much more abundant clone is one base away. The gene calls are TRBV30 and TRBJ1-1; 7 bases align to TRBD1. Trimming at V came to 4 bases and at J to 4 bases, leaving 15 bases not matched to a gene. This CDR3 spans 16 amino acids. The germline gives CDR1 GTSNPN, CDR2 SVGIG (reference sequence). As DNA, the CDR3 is TGTGCCTGGAACCCTGCGCGACAGGGAAGGGCCACTGAAGCTTTCTTT. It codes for CAWNPARQGRATEAFF.

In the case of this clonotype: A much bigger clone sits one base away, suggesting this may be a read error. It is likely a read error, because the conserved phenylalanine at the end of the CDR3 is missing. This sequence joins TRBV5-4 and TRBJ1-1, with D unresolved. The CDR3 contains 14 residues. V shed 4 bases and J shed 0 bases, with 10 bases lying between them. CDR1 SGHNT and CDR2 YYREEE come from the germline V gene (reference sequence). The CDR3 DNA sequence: TGTGCCAGCAGCGTTCCCGGGGTGAACACTGAAGCTTTCTTA. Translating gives CASSVPGVNTEAFL.

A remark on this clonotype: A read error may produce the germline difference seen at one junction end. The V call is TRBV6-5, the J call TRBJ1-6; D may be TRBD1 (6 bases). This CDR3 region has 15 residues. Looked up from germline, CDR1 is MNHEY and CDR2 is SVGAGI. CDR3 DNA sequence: TGTGCCAGCAGCAAACAGGGAGCGAATAACTCACCCATCCAATTT. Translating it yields CASSKQGANNSPIQF.

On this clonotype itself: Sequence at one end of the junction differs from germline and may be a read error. The CDR3 nucleotides are TGCGCCAGCAGCCAAGATTTGGACCTCAGGATGAACATTGAATCTTTCTTT. Amino acids: CASSQDLDLRMNIESFF. The chain recombines TRBV4-1 with TRBJ1-1; no firm D call. Germline V lookup: CDR1 MGHRA, CDR2 YSYEKL. CDR3 length equals 17 residues.

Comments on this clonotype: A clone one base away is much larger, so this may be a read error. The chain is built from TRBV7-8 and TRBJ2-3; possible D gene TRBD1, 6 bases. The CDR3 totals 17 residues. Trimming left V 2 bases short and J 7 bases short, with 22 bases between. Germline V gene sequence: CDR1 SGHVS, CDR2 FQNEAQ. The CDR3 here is CASSLSSRGPRAYTQYF. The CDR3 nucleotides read TGTGCCAGCAGCTTATCATCCAGGGGCCCTCGGGCATATACGCAGTATTTT.

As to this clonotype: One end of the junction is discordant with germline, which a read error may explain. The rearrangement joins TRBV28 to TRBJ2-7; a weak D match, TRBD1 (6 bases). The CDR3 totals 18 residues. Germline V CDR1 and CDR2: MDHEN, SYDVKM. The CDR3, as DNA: TGTGCCAGCGGTACCCCAACAGGGTTCGGGTGGTTTGTCGACGAGCAGTATTTC. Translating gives CASGTPTGFGWFVDEQYF.

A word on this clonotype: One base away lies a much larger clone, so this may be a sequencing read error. This chain's CDR3 is CAFQASGSLFGANVLTF. CDR3 DNA sequence: TGTGCCTTCCAGGCTAGCGGGAGTCTCTTTGGGGCCAACGTCCTGACTTTC. The chain couples TRBV30 to TRBJ2-6; 10 nucleotides match TRBD2. The junction had 12 bases not matched to a gene; V was cut back by 7 bases and J by 3 bases. Germline V gene data show CDR1 as GTSNPN and CDR2 as SVGIG (reference sequence). The length of the CDR3 is 17 residues.